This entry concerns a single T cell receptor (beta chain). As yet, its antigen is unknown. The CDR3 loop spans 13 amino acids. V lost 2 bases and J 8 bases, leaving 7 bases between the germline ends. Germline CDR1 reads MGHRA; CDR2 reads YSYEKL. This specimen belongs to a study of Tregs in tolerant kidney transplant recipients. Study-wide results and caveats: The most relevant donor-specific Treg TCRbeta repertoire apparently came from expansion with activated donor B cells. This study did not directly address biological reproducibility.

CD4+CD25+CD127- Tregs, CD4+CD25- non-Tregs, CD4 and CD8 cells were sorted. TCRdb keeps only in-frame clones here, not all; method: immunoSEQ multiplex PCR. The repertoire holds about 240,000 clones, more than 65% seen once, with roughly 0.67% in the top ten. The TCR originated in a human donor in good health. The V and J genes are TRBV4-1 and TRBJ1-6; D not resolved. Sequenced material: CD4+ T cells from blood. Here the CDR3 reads CASSQSPDSPLHF. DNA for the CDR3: TGCGCCAGCAGCCAATCGCCGGATTCACCCCTCCACTTT.